This T cell receptor beta chain was sequenced in a study of blood T cell repertoires in COVID-19. The wider study: Samples representing acute and convalescent COVID-19 were sourced from the United States, Italy and Spain.

Per the original methods: Reference gene primers were amplified, and this amplification served to estimate nucleated cell counts. Profiling relied on immunoSEQ multiplex PCR, and the TCRdb table lists in-frame clones only, not all of them. Clone size and V and J calls were adopted from that table, with D and trimming inferred from the DNA. The table has approximately 210,000 clones, less than 90% seen once. This TCR was sampled from a man aged 40-49 years with active or convalescent COVID-19. What was sequenced was peripheral blood.

CDR3 sequence reads: CASSSDTKGGSEKLFF. The CDR3 DNA reads as TGTGCCAGCAGCTCTGACACTAAAGGGGGATCTGAAAAACTGTTTTTT. The chain uses TRBV7-2 and TRBJ1-4; possibly TRBD1 for D (6 bases). Germline CDR1 is SGHTA and CDR2 is FQGNSA. Trimming removed 4 bases at V and 7 bases at J, with 19 bases between. CDR3 length: 16 amino acids.